This T cell receptor beta chain is drawn from a study of molecular identifiers for immune sequencing clone quantification. Whole-study context: With replicates, the RNA of approximately 22,000 or 94,000 naive CD8 cells was split five ways and four were sequenced. Points from the study as a whole: Spiked Jurkat TCR RNA equal to one cell could reportedly be picked out among some 1 million naive cells. Under 1% of molecules in naive cells, but over 99% of effector molecules, belonged to clones above 20 RNA copies.

In its sample, this clonotype was seen many times. The antigen is not known. Preparation of the bulk TCR libraries relied on previously described methods and listed TCR primers. TCRdb fed the PCR reads into MiXCR, producing one record per CDR3 protein. The table has some 97,000 distinct CDR3 sequences, 36% seen once. Germline values: CDR1 SGHDT, CDR2 YYEEEE. V was clipped by 4 bases and J by 5 bases; unmatched bases: 4. This CDR3 comprises 14 residues. Sequenced input: naive CD8+ T cells from blood, with Jurkat cell RNA spiked in. Noted subset: FACS-sorted CD8+CD4-CCR7+CD45RA+ naive T cells. The sequence derives from a human donor in good health. Some libraries in this study had Jurkat cell RNA spiked in. This chain joins TRBV5-6 and TRBJ1-1; TRBD1 matches at 11 bases. CDR3 in DNA: TGTGCCAGCAGCCCCGGACAGGGGGCTACTGAAGCTTTCTTT. Amino acid sequence: CASSPGQGATEAFF.